This T cell receptor beta chain originates from a study of control samples from healthy donors and cancer patients. The ends were cut back, 1 base at V and 1 base at J, with 8 bases in the middle. The CDR3 sequence is 15 residues long. Germline values: CDR1 SEHNR, CDR2 FQNEAQ (reference sequence). The assay was immunoSEQ multiplex PCR, and TCRdb's table has in-frame clones only and misses some. Of approximately 90,000 clones listed, about 89% are singletons. The chain has TRBV7-9 and TRBJ1-5, with unresolved D. Sequenced input: blood. This clonotype was obtained from a man in his thirties or forties in good health. The CDR3 sequence is CASSLGDKSNQPQHF. The CDR3, as DNA: TGTGCCAGCAGCTTAGGAGACAAGAGCAATCAGCCCCAGCATTTT.